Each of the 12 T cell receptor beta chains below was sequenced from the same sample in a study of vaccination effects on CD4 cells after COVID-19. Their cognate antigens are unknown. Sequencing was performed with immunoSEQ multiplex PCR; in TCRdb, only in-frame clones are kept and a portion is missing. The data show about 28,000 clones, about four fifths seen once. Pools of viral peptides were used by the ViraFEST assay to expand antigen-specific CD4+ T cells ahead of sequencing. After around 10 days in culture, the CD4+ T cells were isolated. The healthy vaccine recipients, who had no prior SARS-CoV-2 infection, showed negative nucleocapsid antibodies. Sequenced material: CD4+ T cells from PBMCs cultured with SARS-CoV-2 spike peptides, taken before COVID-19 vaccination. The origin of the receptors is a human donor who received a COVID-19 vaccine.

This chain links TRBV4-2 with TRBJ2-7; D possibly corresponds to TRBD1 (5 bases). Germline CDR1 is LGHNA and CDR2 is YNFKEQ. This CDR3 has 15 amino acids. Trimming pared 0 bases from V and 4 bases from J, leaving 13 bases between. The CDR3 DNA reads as TGTGCCAGCAGCCAAGAAGGGGTCCTAGGGTACGAGCAGTACTTC. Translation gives CASSQEGVLGYEQYF.

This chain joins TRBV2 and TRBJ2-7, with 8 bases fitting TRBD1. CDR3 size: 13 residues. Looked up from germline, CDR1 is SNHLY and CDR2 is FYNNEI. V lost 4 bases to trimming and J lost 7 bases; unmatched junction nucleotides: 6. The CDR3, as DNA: TGTGCCAGCAGTGGGACAGGGCCTTGGGAGCAGTACTTC. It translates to CASSGTGPWEQYF.

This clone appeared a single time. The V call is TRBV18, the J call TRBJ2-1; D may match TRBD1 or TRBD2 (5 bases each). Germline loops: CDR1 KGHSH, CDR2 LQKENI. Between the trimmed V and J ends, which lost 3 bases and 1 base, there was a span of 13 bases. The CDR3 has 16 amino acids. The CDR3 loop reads CASSPLRDQSYNEQFF. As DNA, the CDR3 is TGTGCCAGCTCACCGCTCCGGGACCAATCCTACAATGAGCAGTTCTTC.

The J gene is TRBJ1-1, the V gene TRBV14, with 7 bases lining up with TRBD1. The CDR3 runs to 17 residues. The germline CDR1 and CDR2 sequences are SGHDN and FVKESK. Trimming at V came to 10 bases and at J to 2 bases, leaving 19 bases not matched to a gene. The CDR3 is CATHSRREGARNTEAFF. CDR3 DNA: TGTGCCACTCACTCTAGAAGGGAGGGGGCCAGAAACACTGAAGCTTTCTTT.

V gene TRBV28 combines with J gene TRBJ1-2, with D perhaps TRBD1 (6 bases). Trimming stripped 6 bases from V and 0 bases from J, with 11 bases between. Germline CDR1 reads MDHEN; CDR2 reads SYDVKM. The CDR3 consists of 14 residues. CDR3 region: CASSLGASNYGYTF. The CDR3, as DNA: TGTGCCAGCAGCTTGGGGGCCTCTAACTATGGCTACACCTTC.

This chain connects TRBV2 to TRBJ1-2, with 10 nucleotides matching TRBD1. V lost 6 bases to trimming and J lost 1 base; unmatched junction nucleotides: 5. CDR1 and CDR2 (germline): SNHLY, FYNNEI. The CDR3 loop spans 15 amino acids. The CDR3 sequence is CASRQDRGGNYGYTF. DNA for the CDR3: TGTGCCAGCAGACAGGACAGGGGGGGTAACTATGGCTACACCTTC.

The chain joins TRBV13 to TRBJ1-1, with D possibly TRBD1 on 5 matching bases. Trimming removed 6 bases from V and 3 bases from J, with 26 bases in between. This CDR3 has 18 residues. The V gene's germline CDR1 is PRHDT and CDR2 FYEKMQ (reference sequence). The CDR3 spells CASRQWWGRAMMDTEAFF. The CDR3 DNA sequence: TGTGCCAGCAGGCAATGGTGGGGGAGGGCAATGATGGACACTGAAGCTTTCTTT.

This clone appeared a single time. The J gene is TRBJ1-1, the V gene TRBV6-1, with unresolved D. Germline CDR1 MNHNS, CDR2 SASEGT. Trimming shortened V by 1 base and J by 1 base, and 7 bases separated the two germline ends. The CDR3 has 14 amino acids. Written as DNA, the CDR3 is TGTGCCAGCAGTGAAGGGTGGCAGAACACTGAAGCTTTCTTT. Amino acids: CASSEGWQNTEAFF.

CDR3 loop: CASSSGFGGNEKLFF. DNA for the CDR3: TGCGCCAGCAGCTCCGGGTTCGGGGGTAATGAAAAACTGTTTTTT. This chain uses TRBV5-1 with TRBJ1-4; D is perhaps TRBD1 (5 bases). V dropped 3 bases and J dropped 4 bases, with 13 bases sitting between them. The germline V gene has CDR1 SGHRS and CDR2 YFSETQ. The CDR3 length is 15 residues.

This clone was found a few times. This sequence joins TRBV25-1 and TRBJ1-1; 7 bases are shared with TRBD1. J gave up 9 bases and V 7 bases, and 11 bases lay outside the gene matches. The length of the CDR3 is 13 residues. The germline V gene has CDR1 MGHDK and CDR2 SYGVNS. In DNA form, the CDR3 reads TGTGCCAGCATCACCAAAGGGGGACAGAAAGCTTTCTTT. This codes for CASITKGGQKAFF.

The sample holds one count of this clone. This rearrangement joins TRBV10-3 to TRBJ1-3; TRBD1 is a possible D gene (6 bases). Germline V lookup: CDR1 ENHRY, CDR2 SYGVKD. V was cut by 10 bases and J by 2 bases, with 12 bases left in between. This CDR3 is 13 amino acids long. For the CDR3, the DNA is TGTGCCAGCTCAACAGGGCCTGGAAACACCATATATTTT. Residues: CASSTGPGNTIYF.

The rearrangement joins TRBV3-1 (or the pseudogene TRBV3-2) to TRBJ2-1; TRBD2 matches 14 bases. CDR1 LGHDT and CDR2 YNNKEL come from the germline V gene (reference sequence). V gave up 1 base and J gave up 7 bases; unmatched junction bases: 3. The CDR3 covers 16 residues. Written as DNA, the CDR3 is TGTGCCAGCAGCCAAGGGACTAGCGGGAGGTTAAATGAGCAGTTCTTC. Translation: CASSQGTSGRLNEQFF.